Described below is a single T cell receptor beta chain sequence and its context. There is no known antigen for this receptor. No much larger clone is present one base from it, and per-base qualities are unavailable. The data were taken from a study of cytomegalovirus exposure and HLA in healthy donors (dated by TCRdb to about 2017). For the study in its entirety: According to an earlier analysis of a few hundred of the donors, roughly 180 million T cells yielded approximately 120 million unique TCR beta sequences and around 300 Gb of sequence data. Approximately 300 gigabases of sequencing data and 70 million to 95 million unique TCR sequences made up an early release that covered 640 HLA-typed donors. Of the approximately 400 genotyped donors, about 80% fell in the genetic ancestry cluster associated with self-reported Caucasian donors. The study aimed to test whether cataloging public T cell receptors could reveal signatures of past pathogen exposure. The T cell repertoires of under 700 subjects were profiled by immunosequencing and related to cytomegalovirus serostatus. A separate validation cohort of some 130 different subjects was used in addition to the approximately 700-subject first cohort. High-throughput TCR immunosequencing, statistical association of individual TCRs with disease status, and machine learning were combined to predict cytomegalovirus infection status. In a later analysis, previously published TCR beta repertoires from about 640 donors were re-analyzed and high-resolution HLA genotyping was added so that TCR occurrence patterns could be studied. Rather than drawing on any new phenotypic data, the later analysis identified candidate immune exposures from TCR beta sequences and the way those sequences occurred across donors. An earlier analysis of 500 to 650 of the donors applied high-throughput TCR beta sequencing to assess whether each TCR beta V gene segment acted as functional or pseudogenic. Donor age, sex, ethnicity and CMV serostatus were compiled together with the repertoire data. In a later genetic analysis, genome-wide SNP genotypes for about 65% of the 666 donors were used, and that subset was treated as a discovery cohort. Every discovery cohort repertoire had been produced on one sequencing platform. Class I and class II HLA loci were covered by the typing at four-digit resolution. Typing coverage differed by locus: A, B, C, DRB1 and DQB1 were typed in about 629-640 donors, DQA1 in about 500, DPA1 in some 610, and DPB1 in about 450. A few DR-DQ haplotypes were treated as single units for association and clustering because of strong linkage in the cohort. Among some 410 genotyped donors of the cohort, an average of roughly 230,000 unique TCR beta nucleotide sequences was sequenced per donor, of which roughly 17% were non-productive.

The cohort consisted of approximately 670 healthy bone marrow donors. At the time of sampling, all cohort members were nominally healthy, though unrecorded immune exposures were likely present. The donor tested CMV seropositive and was one of the 289 seropositive cohort members. A peripheral blood sample was provided by each donor, and peripheral blood mononuclear cells were used for TCR beta sequencing. The Qiagen DNeasy Blood Extraction Kit was used to extract genomic DNA from the blood cell samples. Receptors were amplified or captured by the immunoSEQ multiplex PCR assay. For the multiplex PCR, a mixture combining 60 forward primers for TCR Vbeta segments and 13 reverse primers for TCR Jbeta segments was used. Amplification of the CDR3 region of rearranged TCR beta genes was performed with a multiplex PCR assay on genomic DNA. The Illumina HiSeq System was used to sequence the amplified TCR beta libraries as 87-base-pair reads. The source study handled its data this way. Across the 640 or so repertoires, a later analysis counted approximately 75 million unique TCR beta chains, approximately 12 million of which were shared by at least two donors. To remove PCR and sequencing errors, raw reads were error-corrected and collapsed into unique sequences using a nearest-neighbor algorithm that merged closely related sequences. Alignment of CDR3 sequences to IMGT reference sequences was used to assign V, D and J gene segments. For a sequence to be retained, at least a six-nucleotide match to both a V gene segment and a J gene segment was required. A rearrangement was called productive if the CDR3 had no stop codons and remained in frame with V and J, and every other rearrangement was called non-productive. Following IMGT convention, CDR3 was defined as the stretch from the second conserved V-encoded cysteine up to the conserved J-encoded phenylalanine. Sequences without an unambiguous match to a single V gene segment were excluded from the earlier analysis of a few hundred of the donors. In an earlier analysis of almost 600 of the donors, a V segment was called functional when productive rearrangements were above 56.7%, and segregating when the standard deviation between donors exceeded 5%. To diagnose cytomegalovirus status from the catalog of TCR beta chain sequences, a statistical classification framework was built. V and J gene assignment, in a later analysis, came from comparing TCR nucleotide sequences with IMGT/GENE-DB human TR gene sequences. Using the TCRdist pipeline, a later analysis assigned CDR3 sequences along with most-parsimonious VDJ recombination scenarios. In a later analysis, each TCR beta chain was defined by its CDR3 amino acid sequence together with its V-gene family, and reads lacking a unique V-gene family were excluded. To address suspected cross-contamination and a sequencing artifact, a later analysis removed a few hundred highly shared, low-generation-probability nucleotide sequences. In a later analysis, a clonal expansion index was calculated for each public chain from normalized within-repertoire ranks of inferred template counts. In a later analysis, generation probabilities were computed using a VDJ recombination model fitted to out-of-frame rearrangements, and the results were checked against IGoR. Hypergeometric tests were used in a later analysis to score TCR-TCR, TCR-HLA and TCR-CMV co-occurrence, with a repertoire-size bias correction applied to the TCR pairs. A later analysis estimated false discovery rates by permuting HLA or CMV assignments 20 times. In a later analysis, co-occurring TCRs were grouped with DBSCAN, and TCRdist sequence similarity was added when clustering was performed within HLA-allele-positive subsets. Co-occurrence clustering excluded repertoires with fewer than 30,000 or more than 120,000 public chains, plus five with anomalous nucleotide sharing. TCRdb took this table from immuneACCESS and kept in-frame rearrangements with V and J called. Such tables lack part of the clones; where checked against another copy, unresolved V genes explain under half of the gap, and the rest is unexplained. That table supplies the V and J calls and clone size; D and trimming were determined from the DNA. The sample contains 200,000 or so clones, approximately 80% of them found a single time. The ten largest clones take up around 5.9% of the sample.

What the research found in general, with its limitations: The study listed approximately 150 TCR beta chains as associated with cytomegalovirus. When HLA alleles, especially DR and DQ, strongly co-occurred, TCR associations were difficult to assign to individual alleles. In a later analysis, several top co-occurrence clusters were reported to appear linked to parvovirus B19, influenza, CMV and Epstein-Barr virus. In a later analysis, most CMV-associated TCR beta chains were found to appear HLA-restricted, with HLA associations seemingly driven largely by CMV exposure. A further reported finding was that TCR beta sequences accurately predicted the HLA-A and HLA-B alleles for most subjects in the first cohort. The only immune exposure information available for the cohort was CMV serostatus. Cytomegalovirus status was reported to be diagnosed by the classifier with high specificity and sensitivity in both the original and validation cohorts. In a later analysis, HLA-associated TCR beta chains were found to be more clonally expanded and to have lower generation probabilities than equally common non-associated chains. This cohort had only TCR beta chains sequenced, and the lack of alpha or paired-chain data limited which features could be detected. According to a later genetic analysis, donors in an Asian-associated ancestry cluster had fewer N-insertions in productive TCRs than the roughly 670-donor mean. Most TCR sequences were seen in very few donors, while some public TCRs were found in many individuals. Linkage disequilibrium might explain the correlated functional status among segregating V segments, but an unknown experimental factor could not be excluded. V-gene and J-gene trimming of TCR beta chains was associated with a missense DCLRE1C variant in a later genetic analysis, and the association was replicated in an independent cohort. In a later analysis, the rate of TCR association differed among HLA loci, with DRB1 alleles having the most associated TCRs and HLA-C alleles having the fewest. According to the authors, the approach could potentially be generalized to other disease states and immunological phenotypes. A group of highly shared sequence variants was considered likely to be a technical artifact of the sequencing pipeline. Sequencing depth was assumed to be roughly uniform across donors in the presence/absence analyses, though that assumption may not hold. Because counts were too low, roughly 18 rarely observed V segments, including chromosome 9 orphons, were left out of the earlier analysis of approximately 500 of the donors. In vitro tests confirmed that a few of the cytomegalovirus-associated TCR beta chains recognize cytomegalovirus antigens. Because the 87-base-pair reads could not distinguish some IMGT-functional V segments, including TRBV6-2 and TRBV6-3, those segments were excluded. Because HLA typing was missing for some donors at each locus, association tests included only the typed subset. An earlier analysis of approximately 590 of the donors showed that most TCR beta V segments appeared in productive rearrangements either about 90% or about 30% of the time, which broadly matched IMGT annotations. A later analysis associated 15,000 to 20,000 TCR beta sequences with specific HLA alleles at a false discovery rate of 0.05.

V is cut back by 2 bases and J by 11 bases, with 15 bases in the junction unmatched. Inclusive of the bounding cysteine and phenylalanine, the CDR3 is 16 residues long. CDR3 DNA only is kept here, 48 bases in frame from base 1. Taken from the germline V gene, the CDR1 and CDR2 loops are KGHSH and LQKENI. This chain joins TRBV18 to TRBJ1-1, with 9 central nucleotides matching TRBD1. This clonotype was sampled from a woman in her twenties or thirties in good health and CMV-seropositive. Sample: PBMCs. The nucleotide sequence reads TGTGCCAGCTCACCAAACCTCGGGAGCAGGGACAGGGCCGCTTTCTTT. Its translation reads: CASSPNLGSRDRAAFF.